One sample yielded the 2 T cell receptor beta chains listed below, sequenced in a study of blood T cells in healthy people across ages. Alongside a J-beta primer mix, a sample-barcoded 5' primer served in a second PCR lasting roughly 7 to 11 cycles. TCRdb ran MiXCR on the 5' RACE reads and lists one entry per CDR3 protein. Among about 650,000 distinct CDR3 sequences listed, more than 45% were seen once. The sequencing input was blood. Receptors were obtained from a woman older than 75 in good health.

This clonotype was detected ten times or more. V and J are TRBV18 and TRBJ2-5, with 7 bases aligning to TRBD1. Germline assignment: CDR1 KGHSH and CDR2 LQKENI. The CDR3 is 14 amino acids. V gave up 6 bases and J gave up 3 bases; unmatched junction bases: 7. The CDR3 reads CASSPSRGKETQYF. In DNA form, the CDR3 reads TGTGCCAGCTCGCCCTCCAGGGGGAAAGAGACCCAGTACTTC.

This clonotype has just a few counts. The chain employs TRBV12-3 or TRBV12-4 and TRBJ1-6, with D hard to call. The V end was cut by 4 bases, the J end by 8 bases, with 18 bases between. The CDR3 runs 16 residues. CDR3 region: CASSSSPPSGHSPLHF. The CDR3 coding sequence is TGTGCCAGCAGTTCATCCCCCCCTAGTGGGCATTCACCCCTCCACTTT.